This paragraph covers one T cell receptor beta chain sequence. Its target is not known. Repertoires were generated with immunoSEQ multiplex PCR, while TCRdb's copy carries only in-frame clones and drops some. The table records roughly 80,000 clones, 90% of them present only once. This record belongs to a study of T cell responses to AZD1222 COVID-19 vaccine. Study details: Pooling was applied to second doses at about 4 or about 12 weeks.

Trimming left V 2 bases short and J 8 bases short, with 9 bases between. Germline CDR1 is SGHVS and CDR2 is FNYEAQ. This CDR3 is 12 amino acids long. Findings and limits, study-wide: The donors showed a predominance of white British ancestry and of females, with possible underestimation of clonal diversity. Along spike, vaccine-associated CD4 TCRs were found throughout, with dominance at 160-218 and 743-854.

The input for sequencing was peripheral blood, taken on day 0 of AZD1222 vaccination. The genes are TRBV7-6 and TRBJ1-2; a possible D gene is TRBD1 (6 bases). The source is an adult in good health. CDR3: CASSLNREGYTF. CDR3 bases: TGTGCCAGCAGCTTAAACAGGGAAGGCTACACCTTC.